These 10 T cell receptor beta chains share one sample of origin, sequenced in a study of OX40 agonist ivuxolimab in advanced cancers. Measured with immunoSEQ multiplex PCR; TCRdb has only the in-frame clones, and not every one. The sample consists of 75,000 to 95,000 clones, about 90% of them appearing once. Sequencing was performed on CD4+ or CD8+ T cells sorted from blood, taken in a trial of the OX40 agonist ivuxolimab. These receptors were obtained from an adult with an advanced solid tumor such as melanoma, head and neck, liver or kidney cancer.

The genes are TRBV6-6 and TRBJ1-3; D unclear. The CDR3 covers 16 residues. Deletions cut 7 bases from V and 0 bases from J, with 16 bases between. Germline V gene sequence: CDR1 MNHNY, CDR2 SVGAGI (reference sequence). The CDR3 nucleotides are TGTGCCAGCACTCCCCGAAGCACGCTCTCTGGAAACACCATATATTTT. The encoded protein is CASTPRSTLSGNTIYF.

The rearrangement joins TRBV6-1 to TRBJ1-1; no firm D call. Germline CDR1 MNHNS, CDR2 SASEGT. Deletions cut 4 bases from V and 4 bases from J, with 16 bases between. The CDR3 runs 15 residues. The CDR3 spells CASSAFLGSGTEAFF. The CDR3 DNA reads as TGTGCCAGCAGTGCTTTCTTGGGGTCCGGCACTGAAGCTTTCTTT.

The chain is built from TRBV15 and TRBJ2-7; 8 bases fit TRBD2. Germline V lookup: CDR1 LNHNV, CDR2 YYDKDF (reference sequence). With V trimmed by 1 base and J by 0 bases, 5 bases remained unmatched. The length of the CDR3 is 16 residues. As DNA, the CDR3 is TGTGCCACCAGCAGAGTACGGAGCGGGAGCTCCTACGAGCAGTACTTC. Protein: CATSRVRSGSSYEQYF.

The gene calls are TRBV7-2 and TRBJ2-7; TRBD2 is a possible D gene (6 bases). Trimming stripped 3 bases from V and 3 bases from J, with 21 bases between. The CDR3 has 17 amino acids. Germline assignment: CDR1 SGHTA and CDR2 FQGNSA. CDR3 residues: CASSFPRSGTLLYEQYF. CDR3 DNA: TGTGCCAGCAGCTTCCCCCGCTCCGGGACTCTACTCTACGAGCAGTACTTC.

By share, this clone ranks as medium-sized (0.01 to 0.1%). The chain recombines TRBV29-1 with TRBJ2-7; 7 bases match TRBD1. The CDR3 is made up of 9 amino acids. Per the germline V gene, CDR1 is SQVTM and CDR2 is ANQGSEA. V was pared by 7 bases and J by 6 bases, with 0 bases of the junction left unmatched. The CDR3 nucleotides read TGCAGCGACAGGGGCGAGCAGTACGTC. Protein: CSDRGEQYV.

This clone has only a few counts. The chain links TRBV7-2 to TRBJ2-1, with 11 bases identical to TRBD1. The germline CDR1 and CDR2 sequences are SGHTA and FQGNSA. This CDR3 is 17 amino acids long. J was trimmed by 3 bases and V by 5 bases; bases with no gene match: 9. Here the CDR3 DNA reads TGTGCCAGCAGCCTAAACGGACAGGGGGCTGGCTACAATGAGCAGTTCTTC. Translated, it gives CASSLNGQGAGYNEQFF.

The CDR3 loop is CASSLVRSSLAKNIQYF. The CDR3 region has the DNA TGTGCCAGCAGTTTAGTCCGATCTAGCTTAGCCAAAAACATTCAGTACTTC. The rearrangement joins TRBV28 to TRBJ2-4; maybe TRBD2 (5 bases). Germline CDR1 MDHEN, CDR2 SYDVKM. Trimming shortened V by 2 bases and J by 0 bases, and 14 bases separated the two germline ends. This CDR3 spans 17 amino acids. The whole variable domain, remainder taken from reference TRBV28 and TRBJ2-4, is DVKVTQSSRYLVKRTGEKVFLECVQDMDHENMFWYRQDPGLGLRLIYFSYDVKMKEKGDIPEGYSVSREKKERFSLILESASTNQTSMYLCASSLVRSSLAKNIQYFGAGTRLSVL.

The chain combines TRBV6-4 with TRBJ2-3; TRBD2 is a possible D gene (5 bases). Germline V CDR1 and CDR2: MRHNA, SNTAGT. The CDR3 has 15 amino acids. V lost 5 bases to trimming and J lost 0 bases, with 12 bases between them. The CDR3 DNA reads TGTGCCAGCAGTCCCTTCAGCGGAAGCACAGATACGCAGTATTTT. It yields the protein CASSPFSGSTDTQYF.

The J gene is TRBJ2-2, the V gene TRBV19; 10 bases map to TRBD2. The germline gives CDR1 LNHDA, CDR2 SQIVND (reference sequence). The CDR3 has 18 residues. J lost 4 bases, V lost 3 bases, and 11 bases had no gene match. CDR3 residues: CASSMAPLAGVGTGELFF. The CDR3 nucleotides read TGTGCCAGTAGTATGGCCCCCCTAGCGGGAGTAGGCACCGGGGAGCTGTTTTTT.

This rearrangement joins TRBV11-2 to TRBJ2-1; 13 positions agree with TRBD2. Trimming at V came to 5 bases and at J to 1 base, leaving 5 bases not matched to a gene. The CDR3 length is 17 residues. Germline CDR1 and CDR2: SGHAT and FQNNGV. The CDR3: CASSPGLAGESYNEQFF. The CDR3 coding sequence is TGTGCCAGCAGCCCCGGACTAGCGGGAGAATCCTACAATGAGCAGTTCTTC.